The sequence of this TCR beta chain was determined in a study of cytomegalovirus exposure and HLA in healthy donors (dated by TCRdb to 2016 to 2017). Describing the broader study: In an earlier analysis of around 540 of the donors, 250 to 350 Gb of sequence data and 100 million or so unique TCR beta sequences from about 190 million T cells were reported. About 280 gigabases of sequencing data and 70 million to 100 million unique TCR sequences made up an early release that covered approximately 620 HLA-typed donors. Of the roughly 390 genotyped donors, approximately 80% were placed in the genetic ancestry cluster associated with self-reported Caucasian donors. The aim of the study was to test whether cataloging public T cell receptors could identify signatures of past pathogen exposure. The study used immunosequencing to profile the T cell repertoires of 666 subjects and linked those repertoires to cytomegalovirus serostatus. Along with the roughly 700-subject first cohort, a separate validation cohort of roughly 110 different subjects was used. To predict cytomegalovirus infection status, the study brought together high-throughput TCR immunosequencing, statistical association of individual TCRs with disease status, and machine learning. A later analysis re-examined previously published TCR beta repertoires from more than 650 donors and added high-resolution HLA genotyping to investigate patterns of TCR occurrence. In the later analysis, no new phenotypic data were used to find candidate immune exposures; instead, reliance was placed on TCR beta sequences and their occurrence across donors. An earlier analysis of 587 of the donors used high-throughput TCR beta sequencing to judge whether each TCR beta V gene segment behaved as functional or pseudogenic. Alongside the repertoire data, information on donor age, sex, ethnicity and CMV serostatus was compiled. A later genetic analysis took genome-wide SNP genotypes for about three fifths of the roughly 700 donors and used that subset as a discovery cohort. Every repertoire in the discovery cohort had been generated on one and the same sequencing platform. HLA typing included class I and class II loci at four-digit resolution. Typing coverage differed by locus: A, B, C, DRB1 and DQB1 were typed in about 620-640 donors, DQA1 in 522, DPA1 in 600 to 610, and DPB1 in around 440. Because of strong linkage in the cohort, four or five DR-DQ haplotypes were treated as single units for association and clustering. On average, roughly 250,000 unique TCR beta nucleotide sequences were sequenced per donor among a few hundred genotyped donors of the cohort, with roughly 18% of those sequences being non-productive.

Beyond this particular receptor, the publication reports: Some IMGT-functional V segments, including TRBV6-2 and TRBV6-3, could not be distinguished by the 87-base-pair reads and were therefore excluded. In vitro tests confirmed that a few of the cytomegalovirus-associated TCR beta chains recognize cytomegalovirus antigens. In a later analysis, TCR association rates were found to vary across HLA loci, with the most associated TCRs seen for DRB1 alleles and the fewest for HLA-C alleles. Correlated functional status among segregating V segments might reflect linkage disequilibrium, but an unknown experimental factor could not be ruled out. Cytomegalovirus status was reported to be diagnosed by the classifier with high specificity and sensitivity in both the original and validation cohorts. A group of highly shared sequence variants was considered likely to be a technical artifact of the sequencing pipeline. At a false discovery rate of 0.05, a later analysis linked some 17,000 TCR beta sequences to specific HLA alleles. The study listed 150 to 200 TCR beta chains as associated with cytomegalovirus. Assigning TCR associations to individual alleles was difficult when HLA alleles, especially DR and DQ, strongly co-occurred. In a later genetic analysis, fewer N-insertions in productive TCRs were reported among donors in an Asian-associated ancestry cluster than the 666-donor mean. While some public TCRs were present in many individuals, most TCR sequences turned up only very rarely across donors. In a later analysis, most CMV-associated TCR beta chains were found to appear HLA-restricted, with HLA associations seemingly driven largely by CMV exposure. Presence/absence analyses assumed roughly uniform sequencing depth across donors, an assumption that may not hold. This cohort had only TCR beta chains sequenced, and the lack of alpha or paired-chain data limited which features could be detected. The authors suggested that the approach could potentially be generalized to other disease states and immunological phenotypes. In an earlier analysis of 587 of the donors, most TCR beta V segments appeared in productive rearrangements about 87% or about 30% of the time, broadly matching IMGT annotations. A further reported finding was that TCR beta sequences accurately predicted the HLA-A and HLA-B alleles for most subjects in the first cohort. Because some donors lacked HLA typing at each locus, the association tests relied only on the typed subset. In a later analysis, HLA-associated TCR beta chains showed more clonal expansion and lower generation probabilities than non-associated chains that were equally common. According to a later analysis, parvovirus B19, influenza, CMV and Epstein-Barr virus appeared linked to several top co-occurrence clusters. A later genetic analysis associated a missense DCLRE1C variant with V-gene and J-gene trimming of TCR beta chains, and an independent cohort replicated the association. The only immune exposure information available for the cohort was CMV serostatus. Because counts were too low, about 17 rarely observed V segments, including chromosome 9 orphons, were excluded from the earlier analysis of some 590 of the donors.

In total, 500 to 700 healthy bone marrow donors made up the cohort. At the time of sampling, every cohort member was nominally healthy, though immune exposures that went unrecorded were likely present. The donor tested CMV seronegative and was one of the 352 seronegative cohort members. A peripheral blood sample was collected from each donor, and TCR beta sequencing was performed on peripheral blood mononuclear cells. The Qiagen DNeasy Blood Extraction Kit was used to extract genomic DNA from the blood cell samples. Libraries were made using the immunoSEQ multiplex PCR assay. A mixture of 60 forward primers for TCR Vbeta segments and 13 reverse primers for TCR Jbeta segments was used in the multiplex PCR. The CDR3 region of rearranged TCR beta genes was amplified from genomic DNA with a multiplex PCR assay. Amplified TCR beta libraries were sequenced as 87-base-pair reads on the Illumina HiSeq System. Concerning the study's data processing: A later analysis tallied around 87 million unique TCR beta chains across the 660 or so repertoires, and some 10 million of those chains were shared by two or more donors. A nearest-neighbor algorithm error-corrected the raw reads and collapsed the reads into unique sequences, merging closely related sequences to remove PCR and sequencing errors. To assign V, D and J gene segments, CDR3 sequences were aligned to IMGT reference sequences. For a sequence to be retained, a match of at least six nucleotides to both a V gene segment and a J gene segment was required. Rearrangements were classified as productive when the CDR3 lacked stop codons and remained in frame with V and J, and all other rearrangements were classified as non-productive. Following IMGT convention, CDR3 was defined as the stretch from the second conserved V-encoded cysteine to the conserved J-encoded phenylalanine. The earlier analysis of about 620 of the donors excluded sequences that lacked an unambiguous match to a single V gene segment. In an earlier analysis of 450 to 700 of the donors, V segments were called functional above 56.7% productive rearrangements and were called segregating when the between-donor standard deviation exceeded 5%. A statistical classification framework was developed to diagnose cytomegalovirus status using the catalog of TCR beta chain sequences. In a later analysis, V and J genes were assigned by comparing TCR nucleotide sequences against IMGT/GENE-DB human TR gene sequences. A later analysis assigned CDR3 sequences and most-parsimonious VDJ recombination scenarios with the TCRdist pipeline. In a later analysis, each TCR beta chain was defined by its CDR3 amino acid sequence together with its V-gene family, and reads without a unique V-gene family were excluded. A later analysis removed over 500 highly shared, low-generation-probability nucleotide sequences to deal with suspected cross-contamination and a sequencing artifact. A later analysis calculated a clonal expansion index for each public chain from normalized within-repertoire ranks of inferred template counts. Generation probabilities in a later analysis came from a VDJ recombination model fitted to out-of-frame rearrangements, and those results were checked against IGoR. In a later analysis, TCR-TCR, TCR-HLA and TCR-CMV co-occurrence was scored with hypergeometric tests, and a repertoire-size bias correction was applied to TCR pairs. False discovery rates were estimated in a later analysis by permuting HLA or CMV assignments 20 times. In a later analysis, co-occurring TCRs were grouped with DBSCAN, and TCRdist sequence similarity was added when clustering was performed within HLA-allele-positive subsets. Repertoires with fewer than 30,000 or more than 120,000 public chains, plus five repertoires with anomalous nucleotide sharing, were excluded from co-occurrence clustering. Held by TCRdb, this immuneACCESS table contains in-frame sequences only and omits some clones. Under half of the omission traces to an unresolved V gene where checked; the cause of the rest is unknown. V and J calls and clone size are given by that table; D and trimming were obtained from the DNA. The sample contains about 150,000 clones, roughly 70% of them found a single time. The ten largest account for 3.5% to 5% of the sample.

CDR1 and CDR2 are read off the germline V gene as SGHTA and FQGTGA. The CDR3 runs 14 amino acids, cysteine and phenylalanine included. The entry retains the CDR3 DNA only, 42 bases that are in frame from base 1. V is reduced by 0 bases and J by 4 bases, leaving a spacing of 6 bases between them. This clone was seen a handful of times. Its antigen is not yet known. Base quality data are lacking; no much larger clone is found one base away. The clonotype comes from a man between 60 and 75 years old in good health and CMV-seronegative. The chain was built from TRBV7-3 and TRBJ2-2; the D gene lacks a confident call. The specimen sequenced was PBMCs. The DNA is as follows: TGTGCCAGCAGCTTAACAGACATCACCGGGGAGCTGTTTTTT. It translates as CASSLTDITGELFF.